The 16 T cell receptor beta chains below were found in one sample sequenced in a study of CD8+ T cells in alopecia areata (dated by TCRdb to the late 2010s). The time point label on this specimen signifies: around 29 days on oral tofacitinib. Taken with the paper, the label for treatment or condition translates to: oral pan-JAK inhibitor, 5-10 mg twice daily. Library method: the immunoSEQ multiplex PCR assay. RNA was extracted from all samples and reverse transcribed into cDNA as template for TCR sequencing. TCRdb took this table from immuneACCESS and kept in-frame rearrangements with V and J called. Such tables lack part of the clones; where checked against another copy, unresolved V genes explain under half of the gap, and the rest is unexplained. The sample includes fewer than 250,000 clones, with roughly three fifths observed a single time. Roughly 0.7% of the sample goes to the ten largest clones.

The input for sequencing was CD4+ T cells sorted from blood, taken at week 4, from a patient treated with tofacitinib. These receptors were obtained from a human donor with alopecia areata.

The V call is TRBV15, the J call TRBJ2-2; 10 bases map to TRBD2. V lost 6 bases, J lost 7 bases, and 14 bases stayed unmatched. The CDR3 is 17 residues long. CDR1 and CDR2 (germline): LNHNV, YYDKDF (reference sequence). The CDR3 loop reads CATSSFKREGRGGELFF. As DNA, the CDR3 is TGTGCCACCAGTTCCTTCAAGCGGGAGGGCCGAGGCGGGGAGCTGTTTTTT.

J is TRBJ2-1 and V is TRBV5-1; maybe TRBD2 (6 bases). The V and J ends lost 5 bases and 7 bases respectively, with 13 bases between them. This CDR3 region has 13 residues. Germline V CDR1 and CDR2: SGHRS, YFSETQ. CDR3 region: CASRGGGLNEQFF. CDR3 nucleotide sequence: TGCGCCAGCAGGGGAGGAGGGTTAAATGAGCAGTTCTTC.

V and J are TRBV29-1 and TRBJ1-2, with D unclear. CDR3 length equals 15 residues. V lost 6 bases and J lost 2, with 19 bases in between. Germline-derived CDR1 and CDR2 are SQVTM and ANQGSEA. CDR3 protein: CSVLPVPTSNYGYTF. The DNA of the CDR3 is TGCAGCGTCCTGCCCGTACCCACGTCGAACTATGGCTACACCTTC.

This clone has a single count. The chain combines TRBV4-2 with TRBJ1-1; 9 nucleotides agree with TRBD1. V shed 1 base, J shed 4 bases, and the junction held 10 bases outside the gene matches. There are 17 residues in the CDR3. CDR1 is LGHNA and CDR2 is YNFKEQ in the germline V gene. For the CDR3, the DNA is TGTGCCAGCAGCCAAGGCTCGGGACAGGGATTTCGCACTGAAGCTTTCTTT. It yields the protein CASSQGSGQGFRTEAFF.

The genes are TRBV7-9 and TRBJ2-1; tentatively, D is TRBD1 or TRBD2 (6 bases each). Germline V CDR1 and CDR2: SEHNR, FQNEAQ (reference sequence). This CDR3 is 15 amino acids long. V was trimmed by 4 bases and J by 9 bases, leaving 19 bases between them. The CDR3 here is CASSWGVRGAGEQFF. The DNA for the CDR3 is TGTGCCAGCAGCTGGGGCGTGAGGGGGGCAGGTGAGCAGTTCTTC. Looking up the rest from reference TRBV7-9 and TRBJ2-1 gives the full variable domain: DTGVSQNPRHKITKRGQNVTFRCDPISEHNRLYWYRQTLGQGPEFLTYFQNEAQLEKSRLLSDRFSAERPKGSFSTLEIQRTEQGDSAMYLCASSWGVRGAGEQFFGPGTRLTVL.

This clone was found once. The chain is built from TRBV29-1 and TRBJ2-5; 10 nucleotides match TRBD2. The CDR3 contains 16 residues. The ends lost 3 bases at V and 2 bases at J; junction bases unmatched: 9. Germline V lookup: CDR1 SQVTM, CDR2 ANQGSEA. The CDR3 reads CSVDDPSGGRQETQYF. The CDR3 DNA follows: TGCAGCGTTGACGATCCTAGCGGGGGCCGGCAAGAGACCCAGTACTTC.

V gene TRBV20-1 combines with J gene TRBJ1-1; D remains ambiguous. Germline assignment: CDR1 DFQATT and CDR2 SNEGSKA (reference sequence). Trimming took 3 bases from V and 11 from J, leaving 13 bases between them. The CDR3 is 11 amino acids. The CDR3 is CSARPGWRAFF. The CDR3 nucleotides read TGCAGTGCTAGGCCGGGTTGGCGCGCTTTCTTT.

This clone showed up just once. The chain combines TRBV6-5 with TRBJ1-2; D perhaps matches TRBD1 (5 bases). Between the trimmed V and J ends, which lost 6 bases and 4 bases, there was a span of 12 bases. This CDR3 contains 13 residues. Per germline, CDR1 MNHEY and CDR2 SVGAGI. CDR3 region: CASRRQGGYGYTF. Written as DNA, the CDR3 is TGTGCCAGCAGGCGGCAGGGCGGCTATGGCTACACCTTC.

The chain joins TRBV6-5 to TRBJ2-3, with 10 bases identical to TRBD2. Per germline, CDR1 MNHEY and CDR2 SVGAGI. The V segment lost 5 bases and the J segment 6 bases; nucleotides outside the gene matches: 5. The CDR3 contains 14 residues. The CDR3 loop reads CASSPSGSTDTQYF. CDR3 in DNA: TGTGCCAGCAGTCCTAGCGGGAGTACTGATACGCAGTATTTT.

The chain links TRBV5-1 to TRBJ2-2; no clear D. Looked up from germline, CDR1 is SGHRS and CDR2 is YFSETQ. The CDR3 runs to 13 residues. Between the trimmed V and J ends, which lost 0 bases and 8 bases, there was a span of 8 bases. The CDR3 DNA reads TGCGCCAGCAGCTTGGCCCTGGGTGGGGAGCTGTTTTTT. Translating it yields CASSLALGGELFF.

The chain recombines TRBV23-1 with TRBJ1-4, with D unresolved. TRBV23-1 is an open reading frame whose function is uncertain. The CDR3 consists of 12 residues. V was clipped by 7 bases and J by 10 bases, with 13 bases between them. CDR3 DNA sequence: TGCGCCAGCACCCCAGGCCTGGGAAAACTGTTTTTT. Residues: CASTPGLGKLFF.

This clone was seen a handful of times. The CDR3 DNA is TGCAGCGTTGGACTAGCCGTCACCGGGGAGCTGTTTTTT. This codes for CSVGLAVTGELFF. The rearrangement uses TRBV29-1 and TRBJ2-2; 7 bases are shared with TRBD2. CDR3 length equals 13 residues. J gave up 4 bases and V 4 bases, and 3 bases lay outside the gene matches. The germline V gene has CDR1 SQVTM and CDR2 ANQGSEA.

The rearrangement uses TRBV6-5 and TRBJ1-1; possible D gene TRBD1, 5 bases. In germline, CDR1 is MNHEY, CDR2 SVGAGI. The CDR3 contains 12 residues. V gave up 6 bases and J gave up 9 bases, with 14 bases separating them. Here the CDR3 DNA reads TGTGCCAGCAGCCCCCATTCAGGGAAAGCTTTCTTT. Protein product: CASSPHSGKAFF.

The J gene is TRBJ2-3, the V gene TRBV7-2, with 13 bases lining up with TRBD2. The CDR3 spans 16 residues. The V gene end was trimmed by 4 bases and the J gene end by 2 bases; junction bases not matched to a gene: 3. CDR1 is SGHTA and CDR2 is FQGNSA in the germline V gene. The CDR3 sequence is CASSSGLAGITDTQYF. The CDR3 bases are TGTGCCAGCAGCTCGGGACTAGCGGGGATCACAGATACGCAGTATTTT.

CDR3 residues: CSVGSRQGVTGYTF. CDR3 nucleotide sequence: TGCAGCGTTGGTTCTCGGCAGGGGGTGACGGGCTACACCTTC. The chain employs TRBV29-1 and TRBJ1-2; 7 positions agree with TRBD1. Germline V gene data show CDR1 as SQVTM and CDR2 as ANQGSEA. This CDR3 region has 14 residues. Trimming took 4 bases from V and 8 from J; bases not matched to a gene: 13.

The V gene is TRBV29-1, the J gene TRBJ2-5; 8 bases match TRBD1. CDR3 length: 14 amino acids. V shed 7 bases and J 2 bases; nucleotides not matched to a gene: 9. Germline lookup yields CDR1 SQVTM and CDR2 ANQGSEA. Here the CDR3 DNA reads TGCAGCGCCACGGGACAGGCGATTCAAGAGACCCAGTACTTC. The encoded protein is CSATGQAIQETQYF.